This entry lists 22 T cell receptor beta chains sequenced from one sample in a study of metastatic and nonmetastatic thyroid tumors. From the PCR reads, TCRdb re-called clones with MiXCR. The data contain about 24,000 clones, over 10% of them singletons. Thyroid surgery had not been preceded by any treatment in any patient. Specimen: blood. All receptors come from a female donor with papillary thyroid cancer or a benign thyroid nodule (not recorded which). Some clones in this sample may be carry-over from other donors' samples.

This clone was picked up many times. This chain joins TRBV20-1 and TRBJ1-1; perhaps TRBD1 as D (5 bases). The CDR3 spans 14 residues. Germline V CDR1 and CDR2: DFQATT, SNEGSKA (reference sequence). V lost 4 bases and J lost 3, with 15 bases in between. In nucleotides, the CDR3 is TGCAGTGCTATCCCAGGGCGAAGCGACACTGAAGCTTTCTTT. Translation gives CSAIPGRSDTEAFF.

This clone was observed many times. The chain combines TRBV12-3 or TRBV12-4 with TRBJ1-2; 9 bases are shared with TRBD1. The CDR3 has 15 residues. V shed 4 bases and J 6 bases; nucleotides not matched to a gene: 9. The CDR3 bases are TGTGCCAGCAGTTCTTTCCACAGGGGGCCTGATGGCTACACCTTC. Translating it yields CASSSFHRGPDGYTF.

This clone was picked up many times. This chain connects TRBV15 to TRBJ2-5, with a possible D match to TRBD2 (6 bases). The CDR3 has 13 amino acids. Trimming stripped 2 bases from V and 3 bases from J, with 7 bases between. Germline CDR1 LNHNV, CDR2 YYDKDF (reference sequence). The CDR3 DNA reads TGTGCCACCAGCAGAAAGCGGGAAGAGACCCAGTACTTC. Translating gives CATSRKREETQYF.

This clone was counted many times. A junction end diverges from the germline sequence, so it may reflect a read error. V and J are TRBV20-1 and TRBJ2-7; D is perhaps TRBD2 (6 bases). Germline-derived CDR1 and CDR2 are DFQATT and SNEGSKA (reference sequence). CDR3 size: 8 residues. In DNA, the CDR3 is TGCAGTGCTAGAGGGGGGGACTTC. Translation: CSARGGDF.

This clone was seen at least ten times. The chain has TRBV20-1 and TRBJ2-1, with 7 nucleotides matching TRBD2. Looked up from germline, CDR1 is DFQATT and CDR2 is SNEGSKA (reference sequence). The trim removed 1 base at V and 4 bases at J, leaving 10 bases unmatched. This CDR3 is built from 16 residues. The CDR3 spells CSARGARTREYNEQFF. The CDR3 DNA is TGCAGTGCTAGAGGGGCTAGGACTAGAGAATACAATGAGCAGTTCTTC.

This clone was found many times. V gene TRBV10-1 combines with J gene TRBJ2-2; 8 nucleotides agree with TRBD1. V shed 7 bases, J shed 0 bases, and the junction held 1 base outside the gene matches. This CDR3 contains 14 residues. The germline V gene encodes CDR1 WNHNN and CDR2 SYGVQD (reference sequence). DNA for the CDR3: TGCGCCAGCACGGACAGGGCGAACACCGGGGAGCTGTTTTTT. Residues: CASTDRANTGELFF.

There are many counts of this clone. The gene calls are TRBV6-2 or TRBV6-3 and TRBJ1-1, with 7 bases aligning to TRBD1. Germline CDR1 reads MNHEY; CDR2 reads SVGEGT. With V trimmed by 6 bases and J by 5 bases, 9 bases remained unmatched. CDR3 length: 14 residues. CDR3 DNA: TGTGCCAGCAGCACAGACCCCAGGGGGACTGAAGCTTTCTTT. Amino acid sequence: CASSTDPRGTEAFF.

By sample fraction, this clone is medium-sized (0.01 to 0.1%). The V call is TRBV4-2, the J call TRBJ2-2; 7 nucleotides line up with TRBD2. Germline V gene data show CDR1 as LGHNA and CDR2 as YNFKEQ. This CDR3 contains 16 residues. The V segment lost 4 bases and the J segment 2 bases; nucleotides outside the gene matches: 7. This CDR3 reads CASSPLAGANTGELFF. CDR3 in DNA: TGTGCCAGCAGCCCGTTAGCGGGTGCAAACACCGGGGAGCTGTTTTTT.

This clone was seen ten or more times. This may come from a read error, since a much larger clone is one base off. This chain joins TRBV20-1 and TRBJ2-6; D perhaps matches TRBD2 (7 bases). The CDR3 covers 18 residues. Germline CDR1 is DFQATT and CDR2 is SNEGSKA (reference sequence). V was clipped by 0 bases and J by 3 bases, with 18 bases between them. CDR3 amino acids: CSAREPDGGRNGANVLTF. In DNA, the CDR3 is TGCAGTGCTAGAGAGCCGGACGGGGGGCGGAATGGGGCCAACGTCCTGACTTTC.

This clone was recorded many times. The chain is built from TRBV28 and TRBJ1-2, with D tentatively TRBD1 (6 bases). The CDR3 is made up of 17 amino acids. CDR1 MDHEN and CDR2 SYDVKM come from the germline V gene. V was shortened by 5 bases and J by 0 bases, with 19 bases between the two germline ends. CDR3 sequence: CASSAWGQNRANYGYTF. The CDR3 bases are TGTGCCAGCAGTGCTTGGGGGCAGAATCGGGCTAACTATGGCTACACCTTC.

At least ten counts were recorded for this clone. The chain joins TRBV6-1 to TRBJ1-5, with no clear D. V was trimmed by 4 bases and J by 5 bases, leaving 9 bases between them. The CDR3 totals 13 residues. The germline gives CDR1 MNHNS, CDR2 SASEGT. In DNA, the CDR3 is TGTGCCAGCAGTGTAGCATGGGATCAGCCCCAGCATTTT. Translated: CASSVAWDQPQHF.

This clone was found many times. The chain couples TRBV4-1 to TRBJ1-5; 7 bases align to TRBD1. This CDR3 is 15 amino acids long. V trimming: 4 bases; J trimming: 0 bases; junction bases outside the gene matches: 3. CDR1 and CDR2 (germline): MGHRA, YSYEKL. CDR3 protein: CASSRNRGSNQPQHF. The CDR3 DNA reads TGCGCCAGCAGCCGGAACAGGGGTAGCAATCAGCCCCAGCATTTT.

This clone occurred many times. The rearrangement uses TRBV20-1 and TRBJ1-1; no firm D call. V was shortened by 3 bases and J by 0 bases, with 5 bases between the two germline ends. Germline CDR1 reads DFQATT; CDR2 reads SNEGSKA (reference sequence). This CDR3 contains 12 residues. CDR3: CSASKMNTEAFF. The CDR3 DNA is TGCAGTGCTAGCAAGATGAACACTGAAGCTTTCTTT.

This clone was found once. The chain joins TRBV30 to TRBJ1-4; unclear D gene. Germline V gene sequence: CDR1 GTSNPN, CDR2 SVGIG (reference sequence). The CDR3 has 13 amino acids. Trimming left V 8 bases short and J 3 bases short, with 13 bases between. CDR3 DNA: TGTGCCACCCAGCGGATATCTAATGAAAAACTGTTTTTT. As protein: CATQRISNEKLFF.

This clone came up many times. The chain combines TRBV24-1 with TRBJ2-1; D uncertain. Germline CDR1 and CDR2: KGHDR and SFDVKD. Trimming pared 0 bases from V and 5 bases from J, leaving 13 bases between. The CDR3 has 16 amino acids. CDR3 nucleotide sequence: TGTGCCACCAGTGATTTGGCAAGATTGGGCCACAATGAGCAGTTCTTC. Amino acid sequence: CATSDLARLGHNEQFF.

This clone was recorded many times. V gene TRBV20-1 combines with J gene TRBJ1-6; no reliable D call. The germline V gene has CDR1 DFQATT and CDR2 SNEGSKA (reference sequence). Trimming removed 3 bases at V and 0 bases at J, with 9 bases between. This CDR3 has 15 amino acids. The chain's CDR3 is CSASPQISYNSPLHF. The DNA for the CDR3 is TGCAGTGCTAGCCCTCAGATCTCCTATAATTCACCCCTCCACTTT.

The CDR3 here is CAWSTPQGLAGQPQHF. The DNA for the CDR3 is TGTGCCTGGAGTACTCCCCAGGGGCTCGCGGGTCAGCCCCAGCATTTT. The chain is built from TRBV30 and TRBJ1-5; tentative D call: TRBD1 (6 bases). The length of the CDR3 is 16 residues. Germline V CDR1 and CDR2: GTSNPN, SVGIG (reference sequence). The ends were cut back, 2 bases at V and 6 bases at J, with 20 bases in the middle.

This clone appeared many times. The chain combines TRBV12-3 or TRBV12-4 with TRBJ2-5, with D tentatively TRBD2 (6 bases). CDR3 length: 15 residues. Between the trimmed V and J ends, which lost 1 base and 5 bases, there was a span of 14 bases. CDR3 DNA sequence: TGTGCCAGCAGTTTAGGGGCGGGACGGGGGGAGACCCAGTACTTC. This sequence encodes CASSLGAGRGETQYF.

This clone was seen repeatedly, ten times or more. The rearrangement uses TRBV5-6 and TRBJ2-1, with a possible D match to TRBD2 (5 bases). The CDR3 loop spans 14 amino acids. Germline V gene lookup returns CDR1 SGHDT and CDR2 YYEEEE. Trimming pared 0 bases from V and 6 bases from J, leaving 10 bases between. This CDR3 reads CASSLAGSGNEQFF. For the CDR3, the DNA is TGTGCCAGCAGCTTGGCGGGAAGCGGCAATGAGCAGTTCTTC. Full variable domain (remainder filled in from reference TRBV5-6 and TRBJ2-1): DAGVTQSPTHLIKTRGQQVTLRCSPKSGHDTVSWYQQALGQGPQFIFQYYEEEERQRGNFPDRFSGHQFPNYSSELNVNALLLGDSALYLCASSLAGSGNEQFFGPGTRLTVL.

The genes are TRBV7-6 and TRBJ1-2; no clear D gene. The CDR3 is 14 residues long. Germline V gene lookup returns CDR1 SGHVS and CDR2 FNYEAQ. With 5 bases removed from V and 1 base from J, the gap between germline ends came to 11 bases. The CDR3 DNA reads TGTGCCAGCAGCCCACGCGAGGGTAACTATGGCTACACCTTC. It is translated as CASSPREGNYGYTF.

The table lists this clone with many counts. V gene TRBV6-5 combines with J gene TRBJ2-5; TRBD2 might be the D (5 bases). Germline values: CDR1 MNHEY, CDR2 SVGAGI. This CDR3 contains 13 residues. V lost 3 bases, J lost 5 bases, and 10 bases lay in between. The CDR3 sequence: CASSYRGWETQYF. CDR3 sequence (DNA): TGTGCCAGCAGTTATCGAGGGTGGGAGACCCAGTACTTC.

Ten or more counts support this clone. The V and J genes are TRBV15 and TRBJ2-5; D gene unclear. The germline V gene encodes CDR1 LNHNV and CDR2 YYDKDF (reference sequence). The CDR3 has 13 amino acids. The ends were cut back, 5 bases at V and 5 bases at J, with 12 bases in the middle. The chain's CDR3 is CATSVPSTETQYF. In nucleotides, the CDR3 is TGTGCCACCAGCGTCCCCAGTACGGAGACCCAGTACTTC.